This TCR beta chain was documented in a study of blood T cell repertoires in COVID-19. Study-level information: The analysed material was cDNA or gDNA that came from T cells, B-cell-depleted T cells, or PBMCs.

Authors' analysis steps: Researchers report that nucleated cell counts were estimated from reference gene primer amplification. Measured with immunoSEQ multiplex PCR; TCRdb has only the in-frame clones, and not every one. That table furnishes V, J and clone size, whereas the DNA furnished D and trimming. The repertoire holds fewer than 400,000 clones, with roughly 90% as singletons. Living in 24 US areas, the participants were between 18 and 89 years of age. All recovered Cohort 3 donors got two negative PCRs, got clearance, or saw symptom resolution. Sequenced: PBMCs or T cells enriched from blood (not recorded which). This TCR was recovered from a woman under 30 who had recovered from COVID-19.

The CDR3 bases are TGTGCCAGCACCCCCCCAGGGCTAGCGGGAGGAAGGAATGAGCAGTTCTTC. Amino acids: CASTPPGLAGGRNEQFF. This rearrangement joins TRBV28 to TRBJ2-1; 11 bases are a match to TRBD2. From germline, CDR1 is MDHEN and CDR2 SYDVKM. The CDR3 totals 17 residues. Unmatched junction bases numbered 15, after V lost 7 bases and J lost 7 bases.